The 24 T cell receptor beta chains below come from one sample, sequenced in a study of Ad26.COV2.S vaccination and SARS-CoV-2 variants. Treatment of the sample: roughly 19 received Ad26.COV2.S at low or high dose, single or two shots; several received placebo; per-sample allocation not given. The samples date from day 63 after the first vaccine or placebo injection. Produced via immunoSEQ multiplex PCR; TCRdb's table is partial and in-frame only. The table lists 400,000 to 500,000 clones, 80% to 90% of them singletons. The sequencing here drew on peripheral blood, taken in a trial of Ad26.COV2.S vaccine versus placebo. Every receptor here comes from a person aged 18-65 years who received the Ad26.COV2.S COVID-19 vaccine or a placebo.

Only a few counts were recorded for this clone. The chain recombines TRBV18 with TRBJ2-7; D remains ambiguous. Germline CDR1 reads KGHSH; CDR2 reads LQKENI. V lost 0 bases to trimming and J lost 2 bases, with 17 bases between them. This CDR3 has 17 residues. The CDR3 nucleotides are TGTGCCAGCTCACCACCCCAGCCACGTACTGCGACCTACGAGCAGTACTTC. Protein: CASSPPQPRTATYEQYF.

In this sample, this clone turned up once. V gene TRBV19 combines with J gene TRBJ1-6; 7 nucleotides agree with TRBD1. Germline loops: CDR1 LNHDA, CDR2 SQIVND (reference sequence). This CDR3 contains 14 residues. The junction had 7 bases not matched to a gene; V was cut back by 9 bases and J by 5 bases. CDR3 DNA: TGTGCCAGCGCTCGGGACAGTGATAATTCACCCCTCCACTTT. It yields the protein CASARDSDNSPLHF.

CDR3 residues: CASSYSEGRPHF. CDR3 DNA: TGTGCCAGCAGTTACTCGGAGGGCCGGCCCCACTTT. This sequence joins TRBV6-6 and TRBJ1-6; no firm D call. Trimming cost V 0 bases and J 18 bases, with 12 bases left between them. Looked up from germline, CDR1 is MNHNY and CDR2 is SVGAGI (reference sequence). The CDR3 is made up of 12 amino acids.

CDR3 amino acids: CASSYRGHPGYEQYF. The DNA for the CDR3 is TGTGCCAGCAGTTACCGGGGCCACCCGGGCTACGAGCAGTACTTC. The chain employs TRBV6-6 and TRBJ2-7, with D tentatively TRBD1 or TRBD2 (5 bases each). CDR1 and CDR2 from the germline V gene are MNHNY and SVGAGI (reference sequence). V gave up 2 bases and J gave up 3 bases, with 14 bases separating them. This CDR3 comprises 15 residues.

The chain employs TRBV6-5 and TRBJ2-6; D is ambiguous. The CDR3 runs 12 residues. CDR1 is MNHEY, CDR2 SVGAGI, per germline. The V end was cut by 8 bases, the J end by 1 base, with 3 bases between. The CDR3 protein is CASGSGANVLTF. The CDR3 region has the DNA TGTGCCAGCGGATCTGGGGCCAACGTCCTGACTTTC.

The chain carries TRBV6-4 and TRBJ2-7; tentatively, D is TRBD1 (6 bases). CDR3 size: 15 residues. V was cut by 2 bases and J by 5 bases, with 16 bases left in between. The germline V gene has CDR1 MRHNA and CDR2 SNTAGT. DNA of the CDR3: TGTGCCAGCAGTGACGACCCGACAGGTAGTGACGAGCAGTACTTC. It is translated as CASSDDPTGSDEQYF.

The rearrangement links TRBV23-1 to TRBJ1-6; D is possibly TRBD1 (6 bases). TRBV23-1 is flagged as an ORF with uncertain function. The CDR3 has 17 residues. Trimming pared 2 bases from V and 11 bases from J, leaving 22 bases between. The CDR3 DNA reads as TGCGCCAGCAGTCAACCTCAGGGGATCACTGAAATTCCACCCCTCCACTTT. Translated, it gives CASSQPQGITEIPPLHF.

CDR3: CASSLVSSEYGYTF. In DNA form, the CDR3 reads TGTGCCAGCAGCTTAGTCTCCAGTGAATATGGCTACACCTTC. The rearrangement links TRBV7-9 to TRBJ1-2; D unresolved. CDR3 size: 14 residues. The V gene's germline CDR1 is SEHNR and CDR2 FQNEAQ (reference sequence). V was cut by 1 base and J by 5 bases, with 11 bases left in between.

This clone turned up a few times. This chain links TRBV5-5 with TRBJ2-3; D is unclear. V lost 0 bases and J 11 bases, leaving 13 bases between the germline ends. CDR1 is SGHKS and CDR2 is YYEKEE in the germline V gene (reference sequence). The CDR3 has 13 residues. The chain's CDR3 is CASSLAGGERQYF. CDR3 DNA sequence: TGTGCCAGCAGCTTGGCCGGTGGGGAAAGGCAGTATTTT.

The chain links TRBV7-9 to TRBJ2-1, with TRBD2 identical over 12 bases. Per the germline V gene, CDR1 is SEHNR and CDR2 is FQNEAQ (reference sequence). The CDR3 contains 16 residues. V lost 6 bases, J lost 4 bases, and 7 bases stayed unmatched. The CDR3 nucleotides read TGTGCCAGCAGTTCAGGACTAGCGGGATATTACAATGAGCAGTTCTTC. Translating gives CASSSGLAGYYNEQFF.

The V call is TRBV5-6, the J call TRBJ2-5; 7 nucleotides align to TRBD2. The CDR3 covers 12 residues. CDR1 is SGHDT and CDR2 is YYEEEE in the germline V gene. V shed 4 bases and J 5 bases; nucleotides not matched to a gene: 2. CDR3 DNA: TGTGCCAGCAGCGGGGGGGTTGAGACCCAGTACTTC. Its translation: CASSGGVETQYF.

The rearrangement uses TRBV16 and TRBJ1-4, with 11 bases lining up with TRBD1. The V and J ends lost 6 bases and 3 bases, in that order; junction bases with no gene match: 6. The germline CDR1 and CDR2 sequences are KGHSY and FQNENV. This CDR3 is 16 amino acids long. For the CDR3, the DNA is TGTGCCAGCAGATCCGGGACAGGGGGGTCTAATGAAAAACTGTTTTTT. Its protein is CASRSGTGGSNEKLFF.

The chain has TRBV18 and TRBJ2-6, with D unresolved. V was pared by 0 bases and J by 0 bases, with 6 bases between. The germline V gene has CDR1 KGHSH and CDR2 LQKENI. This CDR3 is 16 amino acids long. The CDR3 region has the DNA TGTGCCAGCTCACCACCCGCCTACTCTGGGGCCAACGTCCTGACTTTC. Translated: CASSPPAYSGANVLTF.

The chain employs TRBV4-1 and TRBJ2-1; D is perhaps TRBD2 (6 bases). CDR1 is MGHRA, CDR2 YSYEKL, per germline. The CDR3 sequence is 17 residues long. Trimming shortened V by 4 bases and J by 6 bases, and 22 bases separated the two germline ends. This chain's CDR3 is CASSPTGGLSSSNEQFF. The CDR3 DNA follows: TGCGCCAGCAGCCCGACTGGGGGACTTTCCTCGAGCAATGAGCAGTTCTTC.

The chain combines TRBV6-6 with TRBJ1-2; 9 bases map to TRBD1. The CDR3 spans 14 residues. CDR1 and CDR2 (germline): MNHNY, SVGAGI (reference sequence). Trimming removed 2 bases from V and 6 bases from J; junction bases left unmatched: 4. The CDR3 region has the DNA TGTGCCAGCAGTTACAAGGACAGGGGTAATGGCTACACCTTC. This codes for CASSYKDRGNGYTF.

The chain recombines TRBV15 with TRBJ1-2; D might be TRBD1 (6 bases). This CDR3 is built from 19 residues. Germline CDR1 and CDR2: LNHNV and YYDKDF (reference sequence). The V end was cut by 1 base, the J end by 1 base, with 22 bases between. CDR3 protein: CATSRVPIAHRVNNYGYTF. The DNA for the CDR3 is TGTGCCACCAGCAGAGTGCCCATCGCTCACAGGGTAAATAACTATGGCTACACCTTC.

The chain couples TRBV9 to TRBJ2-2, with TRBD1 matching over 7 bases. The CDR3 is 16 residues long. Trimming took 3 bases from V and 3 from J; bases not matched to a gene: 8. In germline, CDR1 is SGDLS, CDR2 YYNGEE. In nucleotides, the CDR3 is TGTGCCAGCAGCGCTGCCGACAGGGTGTACACCGGGGAGCTGTTTTTT. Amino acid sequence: CASSAADRVYTGELFF.

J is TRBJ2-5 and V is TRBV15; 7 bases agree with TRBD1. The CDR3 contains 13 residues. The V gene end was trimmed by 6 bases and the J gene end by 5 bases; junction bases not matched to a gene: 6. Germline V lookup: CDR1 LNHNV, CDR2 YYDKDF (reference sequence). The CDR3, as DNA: TGTGCCACCAGTCCGACAGGGACGGAGACCCAGTACTTC. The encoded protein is CATSPTGTETQYF.

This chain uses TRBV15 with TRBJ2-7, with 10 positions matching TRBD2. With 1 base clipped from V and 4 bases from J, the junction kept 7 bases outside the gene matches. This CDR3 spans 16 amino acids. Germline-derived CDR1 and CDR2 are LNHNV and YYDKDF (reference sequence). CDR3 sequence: CATSRGPLAGGYEQYV. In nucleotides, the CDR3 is TGTGCCACCAGCAGAGGTCCTTTAGCGGGAGGATACGAGCAGTACGTC.

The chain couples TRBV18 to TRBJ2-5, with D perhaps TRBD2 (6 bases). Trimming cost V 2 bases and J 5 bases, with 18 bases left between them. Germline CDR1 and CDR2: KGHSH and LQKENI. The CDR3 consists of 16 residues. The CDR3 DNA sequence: TGTGCCAGCTCACCAAATGTCCAGGGTGGAGGGGAGACCCAGTACTTC. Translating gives CASSPNVQGGGETQYF. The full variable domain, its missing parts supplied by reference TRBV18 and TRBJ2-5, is NAGVMQNPRHLVRRRGQEARLRCSPMKGHSHVYWYRQLPEEGLKFMVYLQKENIIDESGMPKERFSAEFPKEGPSILRIQQVVRGDSAAYFCASSPNVQGGGETQYFGPGTRLLVL.

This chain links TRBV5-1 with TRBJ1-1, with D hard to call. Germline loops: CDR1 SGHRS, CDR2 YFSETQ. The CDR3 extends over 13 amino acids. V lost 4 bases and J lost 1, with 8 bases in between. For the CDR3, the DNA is TGCGCCAGCAGCGCTACAGAGAACACTGAAGCTTTCTTT. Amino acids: CASSATENTEAFF.

CDR3 sequence: CASSFSGAGNEQFF. CDR3 bases: TGCGCCAGCAGCTTTTCCGGGGCGGGCAATGAGCAGTTCTTC. This chain uses TRBV5-1 with TRBJ2-1, with D perhaps matching TRBD1 or TRBD2 (5 bases each). Trimming took off 2 bases at V and 6 bases at J, with 12 bases between the two ends. This CDR3 comprises 14 residues. CDR1 is SGHRS and CDR2 is YFSETQ in the germline V gene.

The chain's CDR3 is CASSRQDGDEYNEQFF. The CDR3 nucleotides read TGTGCCAGCAGCCGTCAAGACGGTGATGAATACAATGAGCAGTTCTTC. V gene TRBV9 combines with J gene TRBJ2-1, with D uncertain. CDR1 is SGDLS and CDR2 is YYNGEE in the germline V gene. V dropped 4 bases and J dropped 4 bases, with 18 bases sitting between them. CDR3 size: 16 residues.

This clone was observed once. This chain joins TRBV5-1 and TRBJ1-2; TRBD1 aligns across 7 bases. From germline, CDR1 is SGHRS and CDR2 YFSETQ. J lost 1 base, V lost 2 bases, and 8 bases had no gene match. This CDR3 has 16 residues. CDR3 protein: CASSFQPGQFNYGYTF. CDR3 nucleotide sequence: TGCGCCAGCAGCTTTCAACCGGGACAGTTTAACTATGGCTACACCTTC.